The subject of this entry is one TCR beta chain. Its antigen is still unknown. The sample belongs to a study of cytomegalovirus exposure and HLA in healthy donors. Overall study: Just over 80% of around 400 genotyped donors fell in the Caucasian-associated ancestry cluster.

Overall study findings and caveats: In a later analysis, V- and J-gene trimming of beta chains associated with a DCLRE1C missense variant, replicated independently. The authors later found TCR association rates varying by HLA locus, with DRB1 most and HLA-C fewest.

V was clipped by 5 bases and J by 3 bases; unmatched bases: 11. This CDR3 spans 17 amino acids. Germline V gives CDR1 SGHTA, CDR2 FQGNSA. A multiplex PCR was run with 60 Vbeta primers and 13 Jbeta primers. Per the study methods: In a later analysis, the count reached about 75 million unique TCR beta chains, with 8.5 million to 14 million shared. Sequenced by immunoSEQ multiplex PCR; TCRdb stores in-frame clones only, minus some. V and J calls and clone size are as listed in that table; D and trimming were resolved from the DNA. Here the sample spans roughly 240,000 clones, about 85% being singletons. The rearrangement joins TRBV7-2 to TRBJ2-3, with 10 bases fitting TRBD2. Sequencing was performed on PBMCs. This TCR derives from a girl aged 2-10 years in good health and CMV-seronegative. CDR3 sequence: CASSRKAGGLRTDTQYF. The CDR3 DNA sequence: TGTGCCAGCAGCCGGAAAGCGGGAGGGCTTCGAACAGATACGCAGTATTTT.